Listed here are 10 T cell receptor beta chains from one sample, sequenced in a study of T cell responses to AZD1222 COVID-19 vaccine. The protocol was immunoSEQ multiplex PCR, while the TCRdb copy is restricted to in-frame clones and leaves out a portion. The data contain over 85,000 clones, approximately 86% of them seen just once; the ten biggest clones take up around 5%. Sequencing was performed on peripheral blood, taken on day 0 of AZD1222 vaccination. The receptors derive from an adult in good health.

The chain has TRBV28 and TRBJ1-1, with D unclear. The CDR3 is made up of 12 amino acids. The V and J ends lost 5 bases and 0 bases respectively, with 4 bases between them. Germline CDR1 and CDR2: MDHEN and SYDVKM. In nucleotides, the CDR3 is TGTGCCAGCAGTACCATGAACACTGAAGCTTTCTTT. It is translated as CASSTMNTEAFF.

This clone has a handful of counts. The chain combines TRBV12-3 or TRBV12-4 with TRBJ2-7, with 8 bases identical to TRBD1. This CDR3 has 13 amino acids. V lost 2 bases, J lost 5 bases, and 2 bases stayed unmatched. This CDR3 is CASSLWTGNEQYF. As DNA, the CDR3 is TGTGCCAGCAGTTTATGGACAGGGAACGAGCAGTACTTC.

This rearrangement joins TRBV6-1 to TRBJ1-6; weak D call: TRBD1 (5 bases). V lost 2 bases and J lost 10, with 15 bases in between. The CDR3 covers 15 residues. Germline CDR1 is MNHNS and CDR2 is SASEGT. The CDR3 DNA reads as TGTGCCAGCAGTGAATCGGCAGGGTCGGGATCACCCCTCCACTTT. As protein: CASSESAGSGSPLHF.

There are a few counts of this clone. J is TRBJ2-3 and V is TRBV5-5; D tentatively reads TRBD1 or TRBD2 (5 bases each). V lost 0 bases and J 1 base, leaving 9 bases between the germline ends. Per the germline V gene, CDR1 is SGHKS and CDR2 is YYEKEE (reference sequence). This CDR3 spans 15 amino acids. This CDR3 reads CASSLAVGGTDTQYF. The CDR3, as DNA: TGTGCCAGCAGCTTGGCAGTGGGGGGCACAGATACGCAGTATTTT.

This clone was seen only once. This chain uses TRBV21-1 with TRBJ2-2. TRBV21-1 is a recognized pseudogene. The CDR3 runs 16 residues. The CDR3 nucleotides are TGTGCCAGCAGCAAAACCTGGGTACCGAACACCGGGGAGCTGTTTTTT. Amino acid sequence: CASSKTWVPNTGELFF.

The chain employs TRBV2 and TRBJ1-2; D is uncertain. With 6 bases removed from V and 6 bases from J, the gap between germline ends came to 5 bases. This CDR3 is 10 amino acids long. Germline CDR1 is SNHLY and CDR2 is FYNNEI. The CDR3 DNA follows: TGTGCCAGCAGGAGGGATGGCTACACCTTC. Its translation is CASRRDGYTF.

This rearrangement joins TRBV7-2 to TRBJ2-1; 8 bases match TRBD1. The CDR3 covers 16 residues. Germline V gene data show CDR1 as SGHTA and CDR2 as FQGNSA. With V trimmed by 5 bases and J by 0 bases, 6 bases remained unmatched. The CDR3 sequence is CASSPQGANSYNEQFF. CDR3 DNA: TGTGCCAGCAGCCCCCAGGGGGCTAACTCCTACAATGAGCAGTTCTTC.

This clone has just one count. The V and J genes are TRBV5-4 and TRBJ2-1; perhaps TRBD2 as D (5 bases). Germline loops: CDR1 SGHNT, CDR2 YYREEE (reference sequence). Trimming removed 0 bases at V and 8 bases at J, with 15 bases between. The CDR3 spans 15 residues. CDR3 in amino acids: CASSLAAGSTYEQFF. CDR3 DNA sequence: TGTGCCAGCAGCTTGGCCGCGGGTTCTACCTATGAGCAGTTCTTC.

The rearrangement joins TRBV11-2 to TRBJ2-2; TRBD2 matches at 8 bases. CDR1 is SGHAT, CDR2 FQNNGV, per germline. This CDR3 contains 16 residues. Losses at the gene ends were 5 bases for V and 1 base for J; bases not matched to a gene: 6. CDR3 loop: CASSTRLAMNTGELFF. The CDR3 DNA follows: TGTGCCAGCAGCACCAGACTAGCGATGAACACCGGGGAGCTGTTTTTT.

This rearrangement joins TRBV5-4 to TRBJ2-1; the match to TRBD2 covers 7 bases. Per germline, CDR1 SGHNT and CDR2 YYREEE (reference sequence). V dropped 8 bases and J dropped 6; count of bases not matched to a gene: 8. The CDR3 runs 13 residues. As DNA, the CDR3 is TGTGCCAGGGGGTGGGAGGGCCGCAATGAGCAGTTCTTC. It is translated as CARGWEGRNEQFF.